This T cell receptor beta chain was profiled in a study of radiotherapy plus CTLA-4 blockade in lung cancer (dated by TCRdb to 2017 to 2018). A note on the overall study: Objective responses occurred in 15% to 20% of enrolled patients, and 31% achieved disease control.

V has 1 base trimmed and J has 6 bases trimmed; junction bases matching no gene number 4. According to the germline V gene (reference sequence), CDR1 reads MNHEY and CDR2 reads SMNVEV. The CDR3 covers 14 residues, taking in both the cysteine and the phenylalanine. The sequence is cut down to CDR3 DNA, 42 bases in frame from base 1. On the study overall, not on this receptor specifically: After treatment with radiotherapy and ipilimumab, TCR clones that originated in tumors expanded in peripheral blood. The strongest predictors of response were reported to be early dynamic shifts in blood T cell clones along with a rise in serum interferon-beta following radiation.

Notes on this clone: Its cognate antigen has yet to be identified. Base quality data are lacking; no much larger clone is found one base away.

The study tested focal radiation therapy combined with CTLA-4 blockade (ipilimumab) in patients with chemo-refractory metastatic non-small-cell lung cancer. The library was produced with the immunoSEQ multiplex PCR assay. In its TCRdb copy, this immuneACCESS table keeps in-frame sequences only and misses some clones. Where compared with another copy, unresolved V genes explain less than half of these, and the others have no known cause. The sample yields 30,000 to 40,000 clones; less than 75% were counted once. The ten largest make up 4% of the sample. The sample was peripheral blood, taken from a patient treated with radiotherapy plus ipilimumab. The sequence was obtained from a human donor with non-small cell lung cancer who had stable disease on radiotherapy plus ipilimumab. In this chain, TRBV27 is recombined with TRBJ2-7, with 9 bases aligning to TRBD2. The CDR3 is CASSLLLAGSEQYF. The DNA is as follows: TGTGCCAGCAGTTTATTACTAGCGGGCTCCGAGCAGTACTTC.